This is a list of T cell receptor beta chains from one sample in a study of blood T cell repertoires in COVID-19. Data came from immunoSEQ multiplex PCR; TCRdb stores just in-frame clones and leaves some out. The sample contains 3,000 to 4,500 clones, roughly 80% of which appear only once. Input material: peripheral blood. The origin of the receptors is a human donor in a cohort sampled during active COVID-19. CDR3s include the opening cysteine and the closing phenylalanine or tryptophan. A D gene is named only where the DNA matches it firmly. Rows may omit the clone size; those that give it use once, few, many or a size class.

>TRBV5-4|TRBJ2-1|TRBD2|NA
TGTGCCAGCAGCTCGGGAGGAATCAATGAGCAGTTCTTC
CASSSGGINEQFF
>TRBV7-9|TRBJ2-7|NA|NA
TGTGCCATCGAGCATCCAACTAGCTACGAGCAGTACTTC
CAIEHPTSYEQYF
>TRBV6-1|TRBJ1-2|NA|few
TGTGCCAGCAGTGACGGTGAGAGCTATGGCTACACCTTC
CASSDGESYGYTF
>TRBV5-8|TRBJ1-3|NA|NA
TGTGCCAGCAGCTTGGACGTTGGGGCGTCTGGAAACACCATATATTTT
CASSLDVGASGNTIYF
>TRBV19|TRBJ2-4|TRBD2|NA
TGTGCCAGGGGGGGGGTCAGCTTACCCATGCTAGCCAAAAACATTCAGTACTTC
CARGGVSLPMLAKNIQYF
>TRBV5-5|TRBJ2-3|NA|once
TGTGCCAGCAGCTCTCGGACGGGAACAGATACGCAGTATTTT
CASSSRTGTDTQYF
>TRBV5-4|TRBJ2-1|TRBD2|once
TGTGCCAGCAGCTTGGCCAAGATAGCGGGAGGGGTCTACAATGAGCAGTTCTTC
CASSLAKIAGGVYNEQFF
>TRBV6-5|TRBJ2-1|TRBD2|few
TGTGCCAGCAGCCAGACACTAGCGGGGGGGGATGAGCAGTTCTTC
CASSQTLAGGDEQFF
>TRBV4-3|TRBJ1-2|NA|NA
TGCGCCAGCAGCCTTTACAGGGCGGCTGGCTACACCTTC
CASSLYRAAGYTF
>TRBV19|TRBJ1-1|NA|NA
TGTGCCAGTAGTAAGTTCGGAGACCTTGAAGCTTTCTTT
CASSKFGDLEAFF
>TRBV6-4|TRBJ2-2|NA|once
TGTGCCAGCAGTCGGGGCGGGGCCCCCACCGGGGAGCTGTTTTTT
CASSRGGAPTGELFF
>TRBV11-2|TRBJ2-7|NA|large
TGTGCCAGCAGCTTAGCCCAGGGCTCGTGGTCGCAGTACTTC
CASSLAQGSWSQYF
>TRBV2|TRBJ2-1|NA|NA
TGTGCCAGCAGACCCGGGAGCTCCTACAATGAGCAGTTCTTC
CASRPGSSYNEQFF
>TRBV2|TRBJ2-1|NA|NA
TGTGCCAGCAGTGCTCCCCCCCAGGCGGGTCCCTACAATGAGCAGTTCTTC
CASSAPPQAGPYNEQFF
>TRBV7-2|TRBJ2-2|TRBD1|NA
TGTGCCAGCAGCTTAGTACAGGGGGGCACCGGGGAGCTGTTTTTT
CASSLVQGGTGELFF
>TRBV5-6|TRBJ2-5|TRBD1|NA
TGTGCCAGCAGCCCCCCCCGGACAGGGGGCAACCAAGAGACCCAGTACTTC
CASSPPRTGGNQETQYF
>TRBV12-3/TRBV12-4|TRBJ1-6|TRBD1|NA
TGTGCCAGCAGTCCCCAGACAGGGGCCCTCCACTTT
CASSPQTGALHF
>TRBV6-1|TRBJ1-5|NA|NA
TGTGCCAGCAGTGAAATCAACCGCGGCAATCAGCCCCAGCATTTT
CASSEINRGNQPQHF
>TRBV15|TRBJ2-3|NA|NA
TGTGCCACCAGCAGACGCCTTGCCCAGACTAGCACAGATACGCAGTATTTT
CATSRRLAQTSTDTQYF